Included here is one TCR beta chain sequence, with context. This specimen comes from a study of blood T cell repertoires in COVID-19. Study at large: Nucleic acid was either cDNA or gDNA, and it came from T cells, B-cell-depleted T cells, or PBMCs.

CDR3 size: 17 residues. The germline V gene has CDR1 SEHNR and CDR2 FQNEAQ (reference sequence). J was trimmed by 3 bases and V by 5 bases; bases with no gene match: 14. The authors' processing: Reference gene primer amplification gave estimated nucleated cell counts. Sequencing was performed with immunoSEQ multiplex PCR; in TCRdb, only in-frame clones are kept and a portion is missing. V, J and clone size are taken as reported in that table, and D and trimming were inferred from the DNA itself. The sample includes some 180,000 clones, approximately 78% of them seen just once. Sequenced material: peripheral blood. This clonotype was sampled from a woman older than 75 with active or convalescent COVID-19. This rearrangement joins TRBV7-9 to TRBJ2-7; 9 positions match TRBD1. CDR3: CASSPKRQTGGNYEQYF. As DNA, the CDR3 is TGTGCCAGCAGCCCAAAACGTCAGACAGGGGGAAACTACGAGCAGTACTTC.